The 20 T cell receptor beta chains listed next were all sequenced from one sample in a study of blood T cell repertoires in COVID-19. Generated by immunoSEQ multiplex PCR, the TCRdb table keeps only in-frame clones and is missing some. Altogether hundreds of thousands of clones are present, approximately 80% being singletons, with the ten largest covering about 3.4%. Sequencing was done on a sample of PBMCs or T cells enriched from blood (not recorded which). The origin of the receptors is a woman in her sixties who had recovered from COVID-19.

The chain has TRBV5-1 and TRBJ2-7; the match to TRBD2 covers 9 bases. CDR1 is SGHRS and CDR2 is YFSETQ in the germline V gene. The CDR3 runs to 16 residues. V lost 2 bases to trimming and J lost 0 bases; unmatched junction nucleotides: 6. Here the CDR3 DNA reads TGCGCCAGCAGCTTAAGAGCGGGGGGCTTCTCCTACGAGCAGTACTTC. This sequence encodes CASSLRAGGFSYEQYF.

The chain carries TRBV5-1 and TRBJ1-1; 10 bases are a match to TRBD1. J was trimmed by 5 bases and V by 4 bases; bases with no gene match: 5. The CDR3 has 14 amino acids. Looked up from germline, CDR1 is SGHRS and CDR2 is YFSETQ. In DNA, the CDR3 is TGCGCCAGCAGCCCGGGACAGGGGAGGACTGAAGCTTTCTTT. This codes for CASSPGQGRTEAFF.

The J gene is TRBJ1-1, the V gene TRBV5-6; maybe TRBD1 (5 bases). The CDR3 has 12 amino acids. V lost 0 bases and J lost 11, with 11 bases in between. Germline CDR1 and CDR2: SGHDT and YYEEEE. CDR3 nucleotides: TGTGCCAGCAGCTTGGCAAGGACAAAGGCTTTCTTT. Translation: CASSLARTKAFF.

The chain links TRBV20-1 to TRBJ2-3; 9 bases match TRBD1. Germline CDR1 and CDR2: DFQATT and SNEGSKA (reference sequence). V shed 3 bases, J shed 3 bases, and the junction held 1 base outside the gene matches. The CDR3 has 13 residues. CDR3 sequence: CSASGQGTDTQYF. CDR3 in DNA: TGCAGTGCTAGTGGACAGGGGACAGATACGCAGTATTTT.

The chain joins TRBV4-2 to TRBJ1-1; tentatively, D is TRBD1 (6 bases). The V gene's germline CDR1 is LGHNA and CDR2 YNFKEQ. There are 15 residues in the CDR3. Trimming shortened V by 8 bases and J by 2 bases, and 18 bases separated the two germline ends. The CDR3 DNA sequence: TGTGCCAGCTCGACCCGGACAGACACTAACACTGAAGCTTTCTTT. It codes for CASSTRTDTNTEAFF.

The chain combines TRBV29-1 with TRBJ2-3, with D maybe TRBD1 (6 bases). CDR3 length: 12 residues. CDR1 and CDR2 from the germline V gene are SQVTM and ANQGSEA. V gave up 7 bases and J gave up 3 bases, with 11 bases separating them. The CDR3 spells CSGRGQTDTQYF. CDR3 DNA sequence: TGCAGCGGCAGGGGTCAAACAGATACGCAGTATTTT.

This chain joins TRBV15 and TRBJ1-4, with TRBD1 matching over 7 bases. Germline CDR1 is LNHNV and CDR2 is YYDKDF (reference sequence). The CDR3 covers 17 residues. Trimming at V came to 0 bases and at J to 7 bases, leaving 11 bases not matched to a gene. As DNA, the CDR3 is TGTGCCACCAGCAGAGACCACATGGGGCAGGGGGGTGAAAAACTGTTTTTT. As protein: CATSRDHMGQGGEKLFF.

The rearrangement joins TRBV27 to TRBJ2-1, with TRBD1 as a possible D gene (6 bases). Germline CDR1 reads MNHEY; CDR2 reads SMNVEV (reference sequence). CDR3 length: 17 residues. Between the trimmed V and J ends, which lost 2 bases and 0 bases, there was a span of 14 bases. The CDR3 spells CASSLEGGWGSYNEQFF. CDR3 in DNA: TGTGCCAGCAGTTTAGAAGGGGGATGGGGCTCCTACAATGAGCAGTTCTTC.

This chain links TRBV10-3 with TRBJ1-3, with TRBD1 matching over 7 bases. V was clipped by 0 bases and J by 4 bases; unmatched bases: 3. The CDR3 consists of 15 residues. CDR1 ENHRY and CDR2 SYGVKD come from the germline V gene. The CDR3 loop is CAISESTGAGNTIYF. The CDR3 DNA is TGTGCCATCAGTGAGTCCACAGGGGCAGGAAACACCATATATTTT.

The rearrangement links TRBV18 to TRBJ1-1; D is possibly TRBD1 (5 bases). V gave up 6 bases and J gave up 3 bases, with 20 bases separating them. CDR1 and CDR2 (germline): KGHSH, LQKENI. This CDR3 contains 16 residues. As DNA, the CDR3 is TGTGCCAGCTCCGCGCGGCAGGGCCGAGCCGACACTGAAGCTTTCTTT. Translating it yields CASSARQGRADTEAFF.

This clone was counted a single time. The chain links TRBV6-5 to TRBJ1-2, with D possibly being TRBD1 (6 bases). CDR1 is MNHEY, CDR2 SVGAGI, per germline. V dropped 0 bases and J dropped 4 bases, with 15 bases sitting between them. This CDR3 comprises 16 residues. The CDR3 coding sequence is TGTGCCAGCAGTTACTCGAAGGGACATCTGACCTATGGCTACACCTTC. Protein: CASSYSKGHLTYGYTF.

This clone was detected only once. The J gene is TRBJ2-7, the V gene TRBV5-1; 9 bases match TRBD1. CDR1 and CDR2 (germline): SGHRS, YFSETQ. The V gene end was trimmed by 4 bases and the J gene end by 7 bases; junction bases not matched to a gene: 12. This CDR3 is 15 amino acids long. The CDR3 DNA is TGCGCCAGCAGCCCGGGGGCAGGACAGGGGTGGGAGCAGTACTTC. Amino acids: CASSPGAGQGWEQYF.

The sample holds a few counts of this clone. The V and J genes are TRBV6-4 and TRBJ2-1, with 7 nucleotides matching TRBD1. Per the germline V gene, CDR1 is MRHNA and CDR2 is SNTAGT. V shed 3 bases and J 7 bases; nucleotides not matched to a gene: 9. The CDR3 consists of 15 residues. CDR3 sequence (DNA): TGTGCCAGCAGTGAACTCCCGACAGGGAGTAATGAGCAGTTCTTC. Translation gives CASSELPTGSNEQFF.

The chain links TRBV30 to TRBJ1-1, with TRBD1 identical over 9 bases. The CDR3 has 12 amino acids. Germline values: CDR1 GTSNPN, CDR2 SVGIG (reference sequence). Trimming removed 2 bases from V and 9 bases from J; junction bases left unmatched: 4. The CDR3 spells CAWSSGQGKAFF. As DNA, the CDR3 is TGTGCCTGGAGTTCCGGACAGGGGAAAGCTTTCTTT. Filled out from reference TRBV30 and TRBJ1-1, the complete variable domain reads SQTIHQWPATLVQPVGSPLSLECTVEGTSNPNLYWYRQAAGRGLQLLFYSVGIGQISSEVPQNLSASRPQDRQFILSSKKLLLSDSGFYLCAWSSGQGKAFFGQGTRLTVV.

Concerning this clone itself: The same CDR3 arises from other DNA sequences in this sample as well. The chain links TRBV11-1 to TRBJ1-1, with 8 bases fitting TRBD1. Germline lookup yields CDR1 SGHAT and CDR2 FQDESV (reference sequence). The trim removed 5 bases at V and 2 bases at J, leaving 4 bases unmatched. The CDR3 runs 14 residues. DNA of the CDR3: TGTGCCAGCAGCCCGGACAGGGTAAACACTGAAGCTTTCTTT. As protein: CASSPDRVNTEAFF.

The chain is built from TRBV10-1 and TRBJ1-6, with a possible D match to TRBD1 (6 bases). V was clipped by 6 bases and J by 5 bases, with 11 bases between them. The CDR3 contains 14 residues. The germline CDR1 and CDR2 sequences are WNHNN and SYGVQD (reference sequence). DNA for the CDR3: TGCGCCAGCAGCCCCGGACAGAATAATTCACCCCTCCACTTT. Amino acid sequence: CASSPGQNNSPLHF.

J is TRBJ1-2 and V is TRBV24-1; 7 bases fit TRBD1. With 5 bases clipped from V and 2 bases from J, the junction kept 7 bases outside the gene matches. The germline V gene has CDR1 KGHDR and CDR2 SFDVKD. The CDR3 is 15 amino acids. The DNA of the CDR3 is TGTGCCACCAGTGGTTGGGACAGACTAAACTATGGCTACACCTTC. It translates to CATSGWDRLNYGYTF.

The V call is TRBV18, the J call TRBJ1-1, with TRBD1 matching 8 bases. Germline CDR1 is KGHSH and CDR2 is LQKENI. With V trimmed by 0 bases and J by 6 bases, 3 bases remained unmatched. This CDR3 spans 14 amino acids. CDR3 residues: CASSPPQGAAEAFF. The DNA of the CDR3 is TGTGCCAGCTCACCACCGCAGGGGGCAGCTGAAGCTTTCTTT.

This rearrangement joins TRBV7-2 to TRBJ2-7, with D tentatively TRBD1 (6 bases). Between the trimmed V and J ends, which lost 5 bases and 4 bases, there was a span of 18 bases. Per germline, CDR1 SGHTA and CDR2 FQGNSA. This CDR3 is 15 amino acids long. The CDR3 spells CASSPSWDKQYEQYF. DNA of the CDR3: TGTGCCAGCAGCCCCAGCTGGGACAAACAGTACGAGCAGTACTTC.

The V and J genes are TRBV21-1 and TRBJ1-1. TRBV21-1 is classified as a pseudogene. The CDR3 totals 17 residues. The CDR3 sequence: CASSKNGRRPRNTEAFF. The CDR3 nucleotides read TGTGCCAGCAGCAAAAACGGGAGACGGCCTCGGAACACTGAAGCTTTCTTT.